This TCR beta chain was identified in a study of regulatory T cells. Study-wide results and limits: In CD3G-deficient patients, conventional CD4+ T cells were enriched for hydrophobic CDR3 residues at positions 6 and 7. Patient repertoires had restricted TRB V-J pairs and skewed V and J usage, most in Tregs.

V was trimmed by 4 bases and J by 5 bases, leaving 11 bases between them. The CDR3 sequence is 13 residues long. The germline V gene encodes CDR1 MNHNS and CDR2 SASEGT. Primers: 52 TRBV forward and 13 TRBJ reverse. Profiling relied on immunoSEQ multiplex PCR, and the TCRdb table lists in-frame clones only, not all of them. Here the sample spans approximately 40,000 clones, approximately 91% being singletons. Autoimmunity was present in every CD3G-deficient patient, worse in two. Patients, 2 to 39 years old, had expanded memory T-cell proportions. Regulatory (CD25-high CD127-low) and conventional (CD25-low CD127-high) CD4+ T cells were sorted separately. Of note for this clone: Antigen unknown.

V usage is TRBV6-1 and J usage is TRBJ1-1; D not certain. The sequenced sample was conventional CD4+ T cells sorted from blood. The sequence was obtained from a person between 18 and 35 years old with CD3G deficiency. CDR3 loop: CASSVREATEAFF. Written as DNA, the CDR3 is TGTGCCAGCAGTGTGCGGGAGGCGACTGAAGCTTTCTTT.